The TCR beta chain described here comes from a study of OX40 agonist ivuxolimab in advanced cancers. As for the study in general: Anti-PD-1, anti-PD-L1 or anti-CTLA-4 therapy given earlier was allowed, and 40% had some. Study outcomes and limitations: Averaging showed that CD8+ T cells had more expanded clones than CD4+ did. Expanded peripheral T-cell antigen specificity went undetermined.

Notes on this clone: Its antigen is unknown.

Autoimmune disease history or systemic immunosuppression meant exclusion. Per germline, CDR1 LNHNV and CDR2 YYDKDF (reference sequence). V was pared by 9 bases and J by 2 bases, with 12 bases of the junction left unmatched. The CDR3 length is 15 residues. Sequencing used immunoSEQ multiplex PCR; TCRdb keeps in-frame clones, though not all of them. Of approximately 69,000 clones listed, approximately 94% were seen once; the top ten hold approximately 15%. This TCR came from an adult with an advanced solid tumor such as melanoma, head and neck, liver or kidney cancer. The V gene is TRBV15, the J gene TRBJ1-1, with 7 nucleotides matching TRBD1. Sequences were derived from CD4+ or CD8+ T cells sorted from blood, sampled in a trial of the OX40 agonist ivuxolimab. In DNA, the CDR3 is TGTGCCACAAGGCGACAGGGACCGATTAACACTGAAGCTTTCTTT. This sequence encodes CATRRQGPINTEAFF.